These 19 T cell receptor beta chains were all obtained from the same sample, sequenced in a study of Graves' ophthalmopathy and Graves' hyperthyroidism (dated by TCRdb to the late 2010s). Instrument used: Illumina HiSeq 2000. For repertoire sequencing, the TCR beta CDR3 regions were amplified from RNA transcripts. A first-round RT-PCR used HTBI primers with the Qiagen OneStep RT-PCR kit, followed by a second-round multiplex PCR, size selection and purification. Using fastp trimming at Q25 and MiXCR clonotype assembly, TCRdb reanalyzed the public sequencing data and kept in-frame beta chains. Merged by CDR3 protein, the rows form single entries marked with the most common genes and DNA. Within this sample are over a million distinct CDR3 sequences, with less than 45% of them counted one time only. The biggest ten clones account for more than 9.5% of the sample. Sequencing was done on a sample of peripheral blood or thyroid tissue (not recorded which). The receptors shown here come from an adult man with Graves' hyperthyroidism.

This CDR3 is CASSRGGGFDYTF. CDR3 nucleotide sequence: TGCGCCAGCAGCCGGGGCGGGGGCTTCGACTACACCTTC. The rearrangement uses TRBV5-1 and TRBJ1-2; D might be TRBD1 (6 bases). Germline loops: CDR1 SGHRS, CDR2 YFSETQ. The CDR3 is 13 residues long. V was trimmed by 4 bases and J by 10 bases, leaving 17 bases between them.

This clonotype was observed a handful of times. V usage is TRBV2 and J usage is TRBJ1-5; no definite D call. CDR1 and CDR2 (germline): SNHLY, FYNNEI. Trimming cost V 3 bases and J 11 bases, with 8 bases left between them. This CDR3 contains 11 residues. The CDR3 bases are TGTGCCAGCAGTGAGGGCAGGTCCCAGCATTTT. This sequence encodes CASSEGRSQHF.

In this sample, this clonotype turned up a few times. This chain joins TRBV29-1 and TRBJ1-4; D gene ambiguous. The germline V gene encodes CDR1 SQVTM and CDR2 ANQGSEA. CDR3 length equals 14 residues. Trimming stripped 0 bases from V and 1 base from J, with 6 bases between. The CDR3 DNA is TGCAGCGTTGAAGATCGGGGAACTAATGAAAAACTGTTTTTT. This encodes CSVEDRGTNEKLFF.

There are many counts of this clonotype. This chain links TRBV11-2 with TRBJ2-7; 8 nucleotides line up with TRBD1. CDR1 is SGHAT and CDR2 is FQNNGV in the germline V gene. This CDR3 region has 15 residues. The V segment lost 4 bases and the J segment 2 bases; nucleotides outside the gene matches: 7. Here the CDR3 DNA reads TGTGCCAGCAGCTGGGGGACAGGCGAAACCTACGAGCAGTACTTC. This gives the protein CASSWGTGETYEQYF.

The chain joins TRBV20-1 to TRBJ2-7; 11 bases are shared with TRBD1. With V trimmed by 4 bases and J by 0 bases, 5 bases remained unmatched. This CDR3 region has 15 residues. Germline values: CDR1 DFQATT, CDR2 SNEGSKA (reference sequence). CDR3 amino acids: CSANRDRGDSYEQYF. DNA for the CDR3: TGCAGTGCTAACCGGGACAGGGGGGACTCCTACGAGCAGTACTTC.

This clonotype was recorded at least ten times. The gene calls are TRBV20-1 and TRBJ2-7; 13 bases are a match to TRBD2. CDR3 size: 16 residues. Germline CDR1 reads DFQATT; CDR2 reads SNEGSKA (reference sequence). The V gene end was trimmed by 5 bases and the J gene end by 4 bases; junction bases not matched to a gene: 11. DNA for the CDR3: TGCAGTGCTGCCTACCTGAGACTAGCGGGGGGTTACGAGCAGTACTTC. Its protein is CSAAYLRLAGGYEQYF.

This chain connects TRBV12-3 or TRBV12-4 to TRBJ2-6; D might be TRBD1 (5 bases). The germline V and J ends were trimmed by 5 bases and 4 bases, with 15 bases remaining between them. The CDR3 spans 16 residues. The CDR3 nucleotides read TGTGCCAGCAGTCCCCAAATTAGGACAGGGGCCAACGTCCTGACTTTC. Amino acids: CASSPQIRTGANVLTF.

This chain connects TRBV29-1 to TRBJ1-2; no clear D gene. The CDR3 extends over 13 amino acids. The germline CDR1 and CDR2 sequences are SQVTM and ANQGSEA. The V end lost 6 bases, the J end lost 1 base, and 12 bases lay between the germline ends. The CDR3 sequence is CSVVDPGNYGYTF. The CDR3 nucleotides read TGCAGCGTCGTGGACCCCGGTAACTATGGCTACACCTTC. The full variable domain, in which reference TRBV29-1 and TRBJ1-2 provide the parts outside the CDR3, is SAVISQKPSRDICQRGTSLTIQCQVDSQVTMMFWYRQQPGQSLTLIATANQGSEATYESGFVIDKFPISRPNLTFSTLTVSNMSPEDSSIYLCSVVDPGNYGYTFGSGTRLTVV.

This clonotype was seen many times. V is TRBV10-3 and J is TRBJ1-5; D uncertain. Germline lookup yields CDR1 ENHRY and CDR2 SYGVKD. The CDR3 loop spans 13 amino acids. Trimming took 6 bases from V and 0 from J, leaving 6 bases between them. Here the CDR3 DNA reads TGTGCCATCAGCTCAGTTAGCAATCAGCCCCAGCATTTT. Its protein product is CAISSVSNQPQHF.

The V and J genes are TRBV3-1 and TRBJ1-6; no definite D call. Germline CDR1 and CDR2: LGHDT and YNNKEL (reference sequence). The V end was cut by 1 base, the J end by 10 bases, with 11 bases between. This CDR3 has 14 amino acids. The CDR3 loop reads CASSQAAFRSPLHF. CDR3 DNA: TGTGCCAGCAGCCAAGCCGCCTTCAGGTCACCCCTCCACTTT.

This clonotype was seen ten or more times. V usage is TRBV20-1 and J usage is TRBJ1-1; D may be TRBD1 (5 bases). The germline CDR1 and CDR2 sequences are DFQATT and SNEGSKA (reference sequence). V dropped 3 bases and J dropped 1 base, with 15 bases sitting between them. The CDR3 length is 15 residues. CDR3 amino acids: CSARVVGGRNTEAFF. The DNA of the CDR3 is TGCAGTGCTAGGGTGGTGGGGGGAAGGAACACTGAAGCTTTCTTT.

The J gene is TRBJ2-7, the V gene TRBV11-2; 8 bases align to TRBD2. Losses at the gene ends were 5 bases for V and 0 bases for J; bases not matched to a gene: 6. CDR3 length: 15 amino acids. Per germline, CDR1 SGHAT and CDR2 FQNNGV. In DNA form, the CDR3 reads TGTGCCAGCAGCCACCCGGGAGGGATCTCCTACGAGCAGTACTTC. It translates to CASSHPGGISYEQYF. Full variable domain (missing parts from reference TRBV11-2 and TRBJ2-7): EAGVAQSPRYKIIEKRQSVAFWCNPISGHATLYWYQQILGQGPKLLIQFQNNGVVDDSQLPKDRFSAERLKGVDSTLKIQPAKLEDSAVYLCASSHPGGISYEQYFGPGTRLTVT.

The chain carries TRBV7-9 and TRBJ2-5, with 9 bases identical to TRBD2. Germline V gene sequence: CDR1 SEHNR, CDR2 FQNEAQ (reference sequence). The CDR3 length is 18 residues. The trim removed 7 bases at V and 4 bases at J, leaving 19 bases unmatched. CDR3 sequence reads: CASKGLVSGGRVGETQYF. The CDR3 DNA follows: TGTGCCAGCAAGGGACTTGTCTCTGGCGGGAGGGTAGGAGAGACCCAGTACTTC.

The table lists this clonotype with a count of one. J is TRBJ1-1 and V is TRBV10-3, with D maybe TRBD1 (6 bases). This CDR3 has 14 residues. Germline CDR1 is ENHRY and CDR2 is SYGVKD. Trimming stripped 6 bases from V and 4 bases from J, with 15 bases between. The CDR3 sequence: CAIRNRETGTEAFF. The CDR3 coding sequence is TGTGCCATCAGGAACAGGGAAACGGGCACTGAAGCTTTCTTT.

The V gene is TRBV24-1, the J gene TRBJ1-6; tentatively, D is TRBD1 (5 bases). Germline CDR1 KGHDR, CDR2 SFDVKD. V lost 4 bases and J lost 8, with 11 bases in between. This CDR3 has 14 amino acids. The CDR3 DNA follows: TGTGCCACCAGTGAATGGGGGAGAGATTCACCCCTCCACTTT. Translating it yields CATSEWGRDSPLHF.

This clonotype showed up many times. The chain links TRBV19 to TRBJ1-2, with TRBD1 as a possible D gene (5 bases). CDR1 is LNHDA and CDR2 is SQIVND in the germline V gene (reference sequence). The CDR3 contains 13 residues. With 6 bases removed from V and 4 bases from J, the gap between germline ends came to 12 bases. CDR3 loop: CASRGGLTYGYTF. The CDR3 DNA reads TGTGCCAGTAGGGGGGGACTAACCTATGGCTACACCTTC.

This clonotype has ten or more counts. The V gene is TRBV7-2, the J gene TRBJ2-7, with 10 bases identical to TRBD2. Germline V gene data show CDR1 as SGHTA and CDR2 as FQGNSA. CDR3 length: 18 amino acids. Trimming cost V 5 bases and J 6 bases; bases outside gene matches: 19. Here the CDR3 reads CASSRNPGLASPTVEQYF. The CDR3 DNA reads TGTGCCAGCAGCCGCAACCCGGGACTAGCGTCCCCCACGGTCGAGCAGTACTTC. Full variable domain (missing parts from reference TRBV7-2 and TRBJ2-7): GAGVSQSPSNKVTEKGKDVELRCDPISGHTALYWYRQSLGQGLEFLIYFQGNSAPDKSGLPSDRFSAERTGGSVSTLTIQRTQQEDSAVYLCASSRNPGLASPTVEQYFGPGTRLTVT.

This clonotype showed up just a few times. The chain employs TRBV19 and TRBJ1-2, with 7 bases aligning to TRBD1. V lost 6 bases and J lost 2; bases outside the gene matches: 6. The CDR3 is 14 amino acids. The germline V gene encodes CDR1 LNHDA and CDR2 SQIVND (reference sequence). The CDR3 spells CASRLPDRNYGYTF. The DNA for the CDR3 is TGTGCCAGTAGGCTCCCGGACAGGAACTATGGCTACACCTTC.

This clonotype was observed many times. The V gene is TRBV5-6, the J gene TRBJ1-2, with D unclear. The CDR3 is 12 residues long. Between the trimmed V and J ends, which lost 4 bases and 3 bases, there was a span of 7 bases. Germline lookup yields CDR1 SGHDT and CDR2 YYEEEE. The DNA of the CDR3 is TGTGCCAGCAGCCTGGGGTACTATGGCTACACCTTC. This translates into CASSLGYYGYTF.